The 17 T cell receptor beta chains below all came from one sample that was sequenced in a study of cytomegalovirus exposure and HLA in healthy donors. The primer mix had 60 Vbeta and 13 Jbeta primers. Here immunoSEQ multiplex PCR was the method, and the copy in TCRdb shows in-frame clones only, minus some. This table has approximately 140,000 clones, 78% appearing once. The specimen was PBMCs. Receptors were obtained from a male donor in good health and CMV-seronegative.

The chain uses TRBV10-3 and TRBJ2-1; TRBD2 is a possible D gene (6 bases). CDR1 and CDR2 (germline): ENHRY, SYGVKD. CDR3 size: 13 residues. Trimming pared 8 bases from V and 5 bases from J, leaving 13 bases between. CDR3 in amino acids: CAIRDSLDNEQFF. In DNA form, the CDR3 reads TGTGCCATCCGGGACTCACTGGACAATGAGCAGTTCTTC.

The rearrangement links TRBV7-3 to TRBJ2-3; no clear D. This CDR3 is built from 13 residues. V gave up 2 bases and J gave up 2 bases, with 5 bases separating them. The germline CDR1 and CDR2 sequences are SGHTA and FQGTGA. In DNA, the CDR3 is TGTGCCAGCAGCTTATTCTCCACAGATACGCAGTATTTT. Translation gives CASSLFSTDTQYF. Full variable domain (remainder filled in from reference TRBV7-3 and TRBJ2-3): GAGVSQTPSNKVTEKGKYVELRCDPISGHTALYWYRQSLGQGPEFLIYFQGTGAADDSGLPNDRFFAVRPEGSVSTLKIQRTERGDSAVYLCASSLFSTDTQYFGPGTRLTVL.

This clone was seen a few times. The CDR3 sequence: CASSATSGVYEQYF. CDR3 DNA sequence: TGTGCCAGCAGTGCGACTAGCGGGGTCTACGAGCAGTACTTC. V usage is TRBV11-2 and J usage is TRBJ2-7, with 11 positions matching TRBD2. With V trimmed by 6 bases and J by 3 bases, 4 bases remained unmatched. The CDR3 is 14 residues long. Germline CDR1 is SGHAT and CDR2 is FQNNGV.

This sequence joins TRBV5-1 and TRBJ2-7; D is perhaps TRBD1 (6 bases). Germline assignment: CDR1 SGHRS and CDR2 YFSETQ. The CDR3 is 17 amino acids. Trimming pared 4 bases from V and 3 bases from J, leaving 23 bases between. This chain's CDR3 is CASSEFYRDRFVYEQYF. DNA of the CDR3: TGCGCCAGCAGCGAATTCTACAGGGATCGATTCGTCTACGAGCAGTACTTC.

The chain links TRBV7-8 to TRBJ1-1, with unresolved D. V gave up 6 bases and J gave up 6 bases, with 17 bases separating them. Looked up from germline, CDR1 is SGHVS and CDR2 is FQNEAQ. This CDR3 spans 14 amino acids. CDR3 coding DNA: TGTGCCAGCAGAAATGCCGCGGCTGCCCCTGAAGCTTTCTTT. Translating it yields CASRNAAAAPEAFF.

This clone was recorded only once. The genes are TRBV4-1 and TRBJ2-3, with D maybe TRBD2 (5 bases). CDR3 length: 15 amino acids. Germline CDR1 is MGHRA and CDR2 is YSYEKL. V was pared by 0 bases and J by 5 bases, with 12 bases between. The CDR3 region is CASSQELGSRDTQYF. In nucleotides, the CDR3 is TGCGCCAGCAGCCAAGAACTAGGTAGTAGAGATACGCAGTATTTT.

This chain joins TRBV4-3 and TRBJ1-6; tentative D call: TRBD1 (6 bases). The V end lost 0 bases, the J end lost 8 bases, and 11 bases lay between the germline ends. Germline CDR1 is LGHNA and CDR2 is YSLEER. The CDR3 totals 15 residues. The DNA of the CDR3 is TGCGCCAGCAGCCAAGAAGGGACAAAAGATTCACCCCTCCACTTT. Its protein is CASSQEGTKDSPLHF.

This clone showed up just once. V usage is TRBV19 and J usage is TRBJ2-1; TRBD2 agrees at 8 bases. In germline, CDR1 is LNHDA, CDR2 SQIVND (reference sequence). There are 16 residues in the CDR3. Trimming took 3 bases from V and 7 from J; bases not matched to a gene: 11. CDR3 DNA: TGTGCCAGTAGTATGGCCGGCGGGAGGCGGTTTAATGAGCAGTTCTTC. Protein sequence: CASSMAGGRRFNEQFF.

As to this clone: At one of its ends the junction is not consistent with the germline gene, which may arise from a read error. The genes are TRBV7-9 and TRBJ1-2; TRBD1 agrees at 7 bases. Germline lookup yields CDR1 SEHNR and CDR2 FQNEAQ (reference sequence). The CDR3 is made up of 12 amino acids. This chain's CDR3 is CSSSTRTGGYTF. The CDR3 DNA sequence: TGTTCCAGCAGCACGAGGACAGGTGGCTACACCTTC.

This clone was picked up one time. The chain recombines TRBV18 with TRBJ1-1; tentatively, D is TRBD1 (6 bases). This CDR3 is built from 13 residues. The V end lost 3 bases, the J end lost 6 bases, and 11 bases lay between the germline ends. Germline V lookup: CDR1 KGHSH, CDR2 LQKENI. CDR3 in DNA: TGTGCCAGCTCACCGGACAGTTCCTCTGAAGCTTTCTTT. Amino acids: CASSPDSSSEAFF.

The chain carries TRBV30 and TRBJ2-2, with 8 nucleotides matching TRBD1. Trimming removed 0 bases from V and 1 base from J; junction bases left unmatched: 4. The CDR3 runs to 16 residues. Germline lookup yields CDR1 GTSNPN and CDR2 SVGIG (reference sequence). Written as DNA, the CDR3 is TGTGCCTGGAGTGTACTCGGACAGGGGAACACCGGGGAGCTGTTTTTT. Protein: CAWSVLGQGNTGELFF.

The gene calls are TRBV30 and TRBJ1-1, with a possible D match to TRBD1 (6 bases). This CDR3 comprises 16 residues. The V and J ends lost 3 bases and 1 base respectively, with 18 bases between them. The germline V gene encodes CDR1 GTSNPN and CDR2 SVGIG (reference sequence). CDR3 sequence reads: CAWRTPGHGRNTEAFF. CDR3 bases: TGTGCCTGGAGGACTCCGGGACACGGAAGGAACACTGAAGCTTTCTTT. Combining the CDR3 with reference TRBV30 and TRBJ1-1 gives the whole variable domain SQTIHQWPATLVQPVGSPLSLECTVEGTSNPNLYWYRQAAGRGLQLLFYSVGIGQISSEVPQNLSASRPQDRQFILSSKKLLLSDSGFYLCAWRTPGHGRNTEAFFGQGTRLTVV.

The chain recombines TRBV6-6 with TRBJ2-2; possibly TRBD1 for D (6 bases). CDR3 length equals 16 residues. Germline loops: CDR1 MNHNY, CDR2 SVGAGI (reference sequence). Trimming removed 0 bases at V and 0 bases at J, with 8 bases between. This chain's CDR3 is CASSYSGGPNTGELFF. CDR3 DNA: TGTGCCAGCAGTTACTCAGGGGGACCGAACACCGGGGAGCTGTTTTTT.

The DNA of the CDR3 is TGTGCCAGCTCACCGGGACAGGGGACGACGGATGGCTACACCTTC. Translating gives CASSPGQGTTDGYTF. The rearrangement uses TRBV18 and TRBJ1-2; TRBD1 matches at 10 bases. The CDR3 is made up of 15 amino acids. Trimming removed 3 bases from V and 6 bases from J; junction bases left unmatched: 7. Per the germline V gene, CDR1 is KGHSH and CDR2 is LQKENI. The full variable domain, in which reference TRBV18 and TRBJ1-2 provide the parts outside the CDR3, is NAGVMQNPRHLVRRRGQEARLRCSPMKGHSHVYWYRQLPEEGLKFMVYLQKENIIDESGMPKERFSAEFPKEGPSILRIQQVVRGDSAAYFCASSPGQGTTDGYTFGSGTRLTVV.

This clone is a singleton in its sample. V usage is TRBV11-2 and J usage is TRBJ1-3; 9 positions match TRBD1. CDR1 and CDR2 (germline): SGHAT, FQNNGV. The V and J ends lost 5 bases and 8 bases, in that order; junction bases with no gene match: 7. The CDR3 is 14 amino acids. CDR3: CASSPDRGADTIYF. CDR3 DNA sequence: TGTGCCAGCAGCCCCGACAGGGGGGCGGACACCATATATTTT.

The chain has TRBV5-4 and TRBJ1-1; 8 positions match TRBD1. After removal of 6 bases from V and 1 base from J, the junction contained 11 bases not matched to a gene. From germline, CDR1 is SGHNT and CDR2 YYREEE (reference sequence). This CDR3 region has 16 residues. The CDR3 bases are TGTGCCAGCACGGAGACAGGGGCCAGTTGGAACACTGAAGCTTTCTTT. It codes for CASTETGASWNTEAFF. The whole variable domain, filled in from reference TRBV5-4 and TRBJ1-1, reads ETGVTQSPTHLIKTRGQQVTLRCSSQSGHNTVSWYQQALGQGPQFIFQYYREEENGRGNFPPRFSGLQFPNYSSELNVNALELDDSALYLCASTETGASWNTEAFFGQGTRLTVV.

This chain connects TRBV11-2 to TRBJ2-7; maybe TRBD2 (6 bases). There are 14 residues in the CDR3. V was trimmed by 5 bases and J by 3 bases, leaving 14 bases between them. CDR1 and CDR2 from the germline V gene are SGHAT and FQNNGV. The CDR3 DNA sequence: TGTGCCAGCAGCCCTACCGGGACTGTCTACGAGCAGTACTTC. Translated: CASSPTGTVYEQYF.